These 18 T cell receptor beta chains originate from one sample sequenced in a study of PD-L1 blockade in urothelial cancer. Time point given: pretreatment peripheral blood. Clones were sequenced by immunoSEQ multiplex PCR, and TCRdb holds only the in-frame ones, with some missing. The data hold tens of thousands of clones, with roughly 90% observed a single time. Sequenced here: PBMCs, sampled around atezolizumab (anti-PD-L1) treatment. These receptors all stem from a woman older than 75 with urothelial cancer.

CDR3 residues: CASSPLETQYF. CDR3 DNA: TGTGCCAGCTCACCCCTGGAGACCCAGTACTTC. This chain joins TRBV18 and TRBJ2-5; D is unclear. This CDR3 contains 11 residues. Germline V gene data show CDR1 as KGHSH and CDR2 as LQKENI. V lost 3 bases and J lost 5, with 4 bases in between.

This sequence joins TRBV30 and TRBJ2-1; D is possibly TRBD2 (6 bases). CDR3 length equals 11 residues. CDR1 is GTSNPN, CDR2 SVGIG, per germline (reference sequence). Trimming stripped 5 bases from V and 10 bases from J, with 12 bases between. The CDR3 coding sequence is TGTGCCTGGGGCGGGGTACGGGAGCAGTTCTTC. This sequence encodes CAWGGVREQFF.

This clone turned up a few times. DNA of the CDR3: TGCGCCAGCAGCCCGACTAGCGGGACCTACGAGCAGTACTTC. Translated, it gives CASSPTSGTYEQYF. The chain combines TRBV5-1 with TRBJ2-7; 11 bases agree with TRBD2. V dropped 4 bases and J dropped 2; count of bases not matched to a gene: 2. Germline V gene sequence: CDR1 SGHRS, CDR2 YFSETQ. The CDR3 is 14 residues long.

The chain links TRBV27 to TRBJ1-5; D call uncertain. Germline CDR1 MNHEY, CDR2 SMNVEV (reference sequence). The CDR3 has 15 residues. Trimming took 4 bases from V and 9 from J, leaving 19 bases between them. In DNA form, the CDR3 reads TGTGCCAGCAGTTCTAGCGCCGACACCCTTGGGCCCCAGCATTTT. Its translation is CASSSSADTLGPQHF.

The V gene is TRBV5-1, the J gene TRBJ2-3; no firm D call. This CDR3 comprises 13 residues. Germline CDR1 SGHRS, CDR2 YFSETQ. V was shortened by 0 bases and J by 3 bases, with 5 bases between the two germline ends. The CDR3 is CASSLDRTDTQYF. The DNA of the CDR3 is TGCGCCAGCAGCTTGGACAGAACAGATACGCAGTATTTT.

This chain links TRBV29-1 with TRBJ2-1; TRBD1 matches at 9 bases. Germline V gives CDR1 SQVTM, CDR2 ANQGSEA. The CDR3 length is 14 residues. V shed 7 bases, J shed 9 bases, and the junction held 13 bases outside the gene matches. The DNA of the CDR3 is TGCAGCGGGGGGGACAGGGCCCTCCTCGGTGAGCAGTTCTTC. It specifies CSGGDRALLGEQFF.

This chain uses TRBV7-8 with TRBJ2-5; 15 bases fit TRBD2. V was pared by 5 bases and J by 2 bases, with 9 bases of the junction left unmatched. This CDR3 is 18 amino acids long. Germline CDR1 SGHVS, CDR2 FQNEAQ. The CDR3 is CASSQRGTSGRKQETQYF. The CDR3 DNA sequence: TGTGCCAGCAGCCAACGCGGGACTAGCGGGAGGAAACAAGAGACCCAGTACTTC.

The chain couples TRBV28 to TRBJ2-2; the D gene is possibly TRBD1 (5 bases). The CDR3 contains 14 residues. In germline, CDR1 is MDHEN, CDR2 SYDVKM. Deletions cut 5 bases from V and 6 bases from J, with 13 bases between. CDR3 region: CASSPQGRPGELFF. CDR3 sequence (DNA): TGTGCCAGCAGTCCTCAGGGAAGGCCCGGGGAGCTGTTTTTT.

The chain uses TRBV25-1 and TRBJ1-2; D possibly corresponds to TRBD1 (5 bases). Germline assignment: CDR1 MGHDK and CDR2 SYGVNS. The ends were cut back, 5 bases at V and 11 bases at J, with 21 bases in the middle. The CDR3 contains 14 residues. In DNA form, the CDR3 reads TGTGCCAGCAGTCCCCCCGGGCAGGGTGGGAGGTACACCTTC. Its translation: CASSPPGQGGRYTF.

The rearrangement joins TRBV9 to TRBJ1-5; no clear D gene. The V gene's germline CDR1 is SGDLS and CDR2 YYNGEE. V was clipped by 0 bases and J by 1 base, with 5 bases between them. This CDR3 region has 14 residues. The CDR3, as DNA: TGTGCCAGCAGCGTAGGGCAGAGCAATCAGCCCCAGCATTTT. It yields the protein CASSVGQSNQPQHF. The full variable domain, its missing parts supplied by reference TRBV9 and TRBJ1-5, is DSGVTQTPKHLITATGQRVTLRCSPRSGDLSVYWYQQSLDQGLQFLIQYYNGEERAKGNILERFSAQQFPDLHSELNLSSLELGDSALYFCASSVGQSNQPQHFGDGTRLSIL.

The V and J genes are TRBV9 and TRBJ2-1; D may be TRBD1 (6 bases). This CDR3 has 15 amino acids. The ends were cut back, 4 bases at V and 1 base at J, with 12 bases in the middle. Germline lookup yields CDR1 SGDLS and CDR2 YYNGEE. The CDR3 DNA follows: TGTGCCAGCAGCCCTGACAGGTTGTCCTACAATGAGCAGTTCTTC. Its translation: CASSPDRLSYNEQFF.

V usage is TRBV5-1 and J usage is TRBJ2-3; a possible D gene is TRBD2 (6 bases). There are 13 residues in the CDR3. CDR1 is SGHRS and CDR2 is YFSETQ in the germline V gene. Trimming pared 4 bases from V and 0 bases from J, leaving 6 bases between. The CDR3, as DNA: TGCGCCAGCAGCGGGACTAGCACAGATACGCAGTATTTT. Protein product: CASSGTSTDTQYF.

This sequence joins TRBV28 and TRBJ2-1; a weak D match, TRBD2 (6 bases). This CDR3 has 14 amino acids. Germline CDR1 MDHEN, CDR2 SYDVKM. Trimming pared 3 bases from V and 8 bases from J, leaving 14 bases between. CDR3 sequence (DNA): TGTGCCAGCAGTTTCAGACGGACTATTGATGAGCAGTTCTTC. It codes for CASSFRRTIDEQFF.

This chain links TRBV5-6 with TRBJ1-5; D remains ambiguous. This CDR3 spans 14 amino acids. Germline loops: CDR1 SGHDT, CDR2 YYEEEE. Trimming took off 0 bases at V and 6 bases at J, with 10 bases between the two ends. The DNA for the CDR3 is TGTGCCAGCAGCTTGGGGCAGGCCGGTCAGCCCCAGCATTTT. It codes for CASSLGQAGQPQHF.

The V and J genes are TRBV5-4 and TRBJ2-5, with D possibly matching TRBD1 (6 bases). The V gene's germline CDR1 is SGHNT and CDR2 YYREEE (reference sequence). This CDR3 has 14 residues. The germline V and J ends were trimmed by 0 bases and 4 bases, with 10 bases remaining between them. This CDR3 is CASSLAGVRETQYF. In nucleotides, the CDR3 is TGTGCCAGCAGCTTGGCAGGGGTGAGAGAGACCCAGTACTTC.

This chain links TRBV19 with TRBJ1-1, with D tentatively TRBD1 (5 bases). Trimming pared 0 bases from V and 4 bases from J, leaving 15 bases between. Germline values: CDR1 LNHDA, CDR2 SQIVND (reference sequence). The CDR3 consists of 16 residues. CDR3 protein: CASSIESQDSSTEAFF. The CDR3 DNA follows: TGTGCCAGTAGTATAGAATCTCAAGACAGCAGCACTGAAGCTTTCTTT.

The chain carries TRBV27 and TRBJ1-1; tentative D call: TRBD1 (6 bases). Per germline, CDR1 MNHEY and CDR2 SMNVEV (reference sequence). CDR3 size: 15 residues. Trimming took off 0 bases at V and 3 bases at J, with 11 bases between the two ends. The CDR3 DNA is TGTGCCAGCAGTTTATCGAGGAAGGGGGACACTGAAGCTTTCTTT. This translates into CASSLSRKGDTEAFF.

This chain links TRBV11-2 with TRBJ2-7, with no clear D. In germline, CDR1 is SGHAT, CDR2 FQNNGV. Trimming cost V 1 base and J 2 bases, with 3 bases left between them. The CDR3 has 12 residues. CDR3 protein: CASSLVTYEQYF. In DNA form, the CDR3 reads TGTGCCAGCAGCTTAGTAACCTACGAGCAGTACTTC.